The 6 T cell receptor beta chains in this list originate from one sample, sequenced in a study of OX40 agonist ivuxolimab in advanced cancers. TCRdb's table, derived via immunoSEQ multiplex PCR, lists solely in-frame clones and lacks some. The repertoire includes 25,000 to 35,000 clones, around nine tenths of them detected once, and roughly 40% sits in the top ten. The source was CD4+ or CD8+ T cells sorted from blood, collected in a trial of the OX40 agonist ivuxolimab. These receptors were collected from an adult with an advanced solid tumor such as melanoma, head and neck, liver or kidney cancer.

J is TRBJ2-2 and V is TRBV9; the D gene is possibly TRBD2 (5 bases). CDR3 length: 15 residues. Germline V gene sequence: CDR1 SGDLS, CDR2 YYNGEE. V lost 4 bases, J lost 5 bases, and 15 bases lay in between. Here the CDR3 reads CASSPREFGTGELFF. The CDR3 bases are TGTGCCAGCAGCCCACGGGAATTTGGTACCGGGGAGCTGTTTTTT.

The chain has TRBV27 and TRBJ2-3, with no clear D. V was shortened by 2 bases and J by 1 base, with 7 bases between the two germline ends. The CDR3 length is 14 residues. The germline CDR1 and CDR2 sequences are MNHEY and SMNVEV (reference sequence). The DNA of the CDR3 is TGTGCCAGCAGTTTAGCGGCGCGCACAGATACGCAGTATTTT. Translation gives CASSLAARTDTQYF.

V is TRBV4-1 and J is TRBJ2-1, with D perhaps matching TRBD1 (6 bases). The V gene's germline CDR1 is MGHRA and CDR2 YSYEKL. Trimming stripped 3 bases from V and 10 bases from J, with 10 bases between. This CDR3 is built from 12 residues. For the CDR3, the DNA is TGCGCCAGCAGCCACAGGGGTTTAGAGCAGTTCTTC. Its protein product is CASSHRGLEQFF.

The rearrangement joins TRBV2 to TRBJ2-5, with D possibly matching TRBD1 (5 bases). The better agreement between TRBJ2-7 and the DNA end casts doubt on the J call. CDR1 and CDR2 from the germline V gene are SNHLY and FYNNEI. This CDR3 spans 15 amino acids. The CDR3, as DNA: TGTGCCAGCAGTGTAGGGGTGGCCTATGAGGACGAGCAGTACTTC. Translation gives CASSVGVAYEDEQYF.

V gene TRBV4-1 combines with J gene TRBJ2-1, with a tentative D call TRBD1 (6 bases). Trimming pared 3 bases from V and 4 bases from J, leaving 10 bases between. The germline gives CDR1 MGHRA, CDR2 YSYEKL. This CDR3 spans 14 amino acids. The DNA of the CDR3 is TGCGCCAGCAGCCAGCAAACAGGGTACAATGAGCAGTTCTTC. This translates into CASSQQTGYNEQFF.

The J gene is TRBJ2-1, the V gene TRBV29-1, with 7 bases identical to TRBD1. The V and J ends lost 6 bases and 5 bases, in that order; junction bases with no gene match: 10. The germline V gene encodes CDR1 SQVTM and CDR2 ANQGSEA. CDR3 length equals 14 residues. The CDR3 sequence is CSVVTGDFNNEQFF. CDR3 DNA: TGCAGCGTCGTTACAGGGGATTTCAACAATGAGCAGTTCTTC.